This is a list of T cell receptor beta chains from one sample in a study of shared clonotypes between healthy human individuals. The method was immunoSEQ multiplex PCR; TCRdb's version includes in-frame clones alone and lacks a portion of them. The sample has 450,000 to 600,000 clones; 70% to 80% are singletons. The specimen sequenced was PBMCs. Receptor source: a woman in her thirties or forties in good health. Some clones in this sample may be carry-over from other donors' samples. The CDR3 runs from the conserved cysteine through the conserved F or W. The D gene is left open where the match is weak. Not every row has a clone size; where given, it reads once, few, many or a size class.

V	size	D	J	DNA	CDR3
TRBV15	-	TRBD1	TRBJ2-2	TGTGCCACCAGCTCGCTGGACAGGACGAACACCGGGGAGCTGTTTTTT	CATSSLDRTNTGELFF
TRBV19	once	-	TRBJ1-5	TGTGCCAGTAGTATTTTCGCACAGCCCCAGCATTTT	CASSIFAQPQHF
TRBV2	-	TRBD2	TRBJ2-7	TGTGCCAGCAGTGAAGTAGGGACTAGCGCCTACTACGAGCAGTACTTC	CASSEVGTSAYYEQYF
TRBV29-1	-	TRBD2	TRBJ2-5	TGCAGCGCTGGATTGGCGGGAGAGCGGGAGACCCAGTACTTC	CSAGLAGERETQYF
TRBV19	-	TRBD1	TRBJ2-5	TGTGCCAGTACCCCGACAGGGATTCAAACCCAGTACTTC	CASTPTGIQTQYF
TRBV30	-	-	TRBJ2-1	TGTGCATGGAATGTCACCGTGGGGGAGCAGTTCTTC	CAWNVTVGEQFF
TRBV2	-	TRBD2	TRBJ2-7	TGTGCCAGCACCGGGGGACTAGGAATAAACTACGAGCAGTACTTC	CASTGGLGINYEQYF
TRBV4-1	-	-	TRBJ2-2	TGCGCCAGCAGTTTCCCCGGGGAGCTGTTTTTT	CASSFPGELFF
TRBV15	once	TRBD2	TRBJ2-2	TGTGCCACCAGCAGAGATCTACTAGCGGGCTACACCGGGGAGCTGTTTTTT	CATSRDLLAGYTGELFF
TRBV6-1	-	TRBD2	TRBJ2-7	TGTGCCAGCACCCTCTTAGCGGGAAGCTCCTACGAGCAGTACTTC	CASTLLAGSSYEQYF
TRBV6-4	-	-	TRBJ1-1	TGTGCCAGCAGTGGAATGACCGGCGGTGAAGCTTTCTTT	CASSGMTGGEAFF
TRBV27	once	-	TRBJ2-3	TGTGCCAGCAGGAACCAACAAGGAAAAGGGAAGTATTTT	CASRNQQGKGKYF
TRBV28	-	-	TRBJ1-4	TGTGCCAGCAGTGTCACCATTGGGGGAACTAATGAAAAACTGTTTTTT	CASSVTIGGTNEKLFF
TRBV27	once	TRBD1	TRBJ2-5	TGTGCCAGCAACTCCGCCGGGACAGACTCTCGGACCCAGTACTTC	CASNSAGTDSRTQYF
TRBV28	-	TRBD2	TRBJ2-5	TGTGCCAGCAGTTTAATCGGGACTAGCGTTGAAGAGACCCAGTACTTC	CASSLIGTSVEETQYF
TRBV5-5	-	-	TRBJ2-5	TGTGCCAGCAGCTTGGTCCGGACAATGGGCCAAGAGACCCAGTACTTC	CASSLVRTMGQETQYF
TRBV30	-	-	TRBJ2-4	TGTGCCTGGAGACCAAAGTTAGCCAAAAACATTCAGTACTTC	CAWRPKLAKNIQYF
TRBV11-2	-	TRBD2	TRBJ2-1	TGTGCCAGCAGCTTGGGTAGCGGGAGGCTATGGGACAATGATGAGCAGTTCTTC	CASSLGSGRLWDNDEQFF
TRBV10-3	-	-	TRBJ2-7	TGTGCCATCAGTGAGTCGACTCGGGCAGAATACTTC	CAISESTRAEYF
TRBV4-2	many	TRBD2	TRBJ2-7	TGTGCCAGCAGCCAAGGAGCGGGAGGCGTCGACGAGCAGTACTTC	CASSQGAGGVDEQYF
TRBV28	-	-	TRBJ1-2	TGTGCCAGCGTAGGGAACTATGGCTACACCTTC	CASVGNYGYTF
TRBV7-8	-	-	TRBJ1-2	TGTGCCAGCAGCTTAGCCGGCAGGGAATATGGCTACACCTTC	CASSLAGREYGYTF
TRBV6-5	-	TRBD1	TRBJ2-5	TGTGCCAGCAGTCCACAGGGGGCGGTAGGAGAGACCCAGTACTTC	CASSPQGAVGETQYF
TRBV5-6	-	-	TRBJ2-1	TGTGCCAGCAGCTTTTCGGTACCTGGAAGCAATGAGCAGTTCTTC	CASSFSVPGSNEQFF
TRBV5-1	-	-	TRBJ1-1	TGCGCCAGCAGCCCCCGGGACACTGCGAACACTGAAGCTTTCTTT	CASSPRDTANTEAFF
TRBV12-5	-	-	TRBJ1-2	TGTGCTAGTGGTCCCGACAGGTATGGTGGCTACACCTTC	CASGPDRYGGYTF
TRBV7-3	-	-	TRBJ2-7	TGTGCCAGCAGCAAGTCAGGGGTCTCCTACGAGCAGTACTTC	CASSKSGVSYEQYF
TRBV21-1	-	-	TRBJ2-7	TGTGCCAGCAGCAAAGAAGGTACCCCAACTAGCGGGAGTTCCCCGTCCTACGAGCAGTACTTC	CASSKEGTPTSGSSPSYEQYF
TRBV18	-	-	TRBJ1-5	TGTGCCAGCTCACCAAACAGGGACAATCAGCCCCAGCATTTT	CASSPNRDNQPQHF
TRBV28	-	TRBD1	TRBJ1-5	TGTGCCAGTCTAACAGGGGGCAATCAGCCCCAGCATTTT	CASLTGGNQPQHF
TRBV28	-	TRBD1	TRBJ1-5	TGTGCCAGCAGCCTTACAGGGGTTAGCAATCAGCCCCAGCATTTT	CASSLTGVSNQPQHF
TRBV28	-	-	TRBJ1-5	TGTGCCAGCAGCCGACTCGGGGGGGCCGGTCAGCCCCAGCATTTT	CASSRLGGAGQPQHF
TRBV15	-	-	TRBJ2-7	TGTGCCACCAGCATGTCGGGGAACTCCTACGAGCAGTACTTC	CATSMSGNSYEQYF
TRBV27	-	TRBD1	TRBJ1-1	TGTGCCAGCAGTTGGGACAGGGGGCCAAACACTGAAGCTTTCTTT	CASSWDRGPNTEAFF
TRBV2	-	TRBD1	TRBJ1-1	TGTGCCAGCAGGGCCAGGACAGGGAACACTGAAGCTTTCTTT	CASRARTGNTEAFF
TRBV28	-	TRBD1	TRBJ1-4	TGTGCCAGCAGTTTAACTGGGACAGGCTTGAATGAAAAACTGTTTTTT	CASSLTGTGLNEKLFF
TRBV5-3	-	-	TRBJ2-1	TGTGCCAGAAGCGCCTTGGGGAGTACCTACAATGAGCAGTTCTTC	CARSALGSTYNEQFF
TRBV5-4	once	TRBD2	TRBJ2-1	TGTGCCAGCAGCGTGGGACTAGCCTCCTACAATGAGCAGTTCTTC	CASSVGLASYNEQFF
TRBV6-4	-	TRBD2	TRBJ2-2	TGTGCCAGCAAAGGCGGGAGTCGTAACACCGGGGAGCTGTTTTTT	CASKGGSRNTGELFF
TRBV28	once	TRBD2	TRBJ2-3	TGTGCCAGCAGTTTAAGGACTAGCGGGTTCCCAGATACGCAGTATTTT	CASSLRTSGFPDTQYF
TRBV5-4	-	-	TRBJ2-2	TGTGCCAGCAGCTTAGACGGGACCGGTACCGGGGAGCTGTTTTTT	CASSLDGTGTGELFF
TRBV9	-	-	TRBJ1-1	TGTGCCAGCAGCCAGAATGGCCTGAACACTGAAGCTTTCTTT	CASSQNGLNTEAFF
TRBV23-1	-	-	TRBJ2-6	TGCGCCAGCAGTCAAACCCCAACAGGGCCTGGGGCCAACGTCCTGACTTTC	CASSQTPTGPGANVLTF
TRBV5-1	-	-	TRBJ1-1	TGCGCCAGCAGCTTGGGTTTGAAGACTGAAGCTTTCTTT	CASSLGLKTEAFF
TRBV2	-	-	TRBJ1-4	TGTGCCAGCAGTGACGGGGGGTTAAATGAAAAACTGTTTTTT	CASSDGGLNEKLFF
TRBV11-2	few	-	TRBJ1-1	TGTGCCAGCAGCCCTATCGGGAGACATGAAGCTTTCTTT	CASSPIGRHEAFF
TRBV6-1	-	-	TRBJ2-7	TGTGCCAGCAGTGAAGCGCCGTGGCGCCGGGACGAGCAGTACTTC	CASSEAPWRRDEQYF
TRBV9	-	-	TRBJ2-5	TGTGCCAGCAGCGTAGAGGAAGAGACCCAGTACTTC	CASSVEEETQYF
TRBV7-3	many	-	TRBJ2-3	TGTGCCAGCAGCCCCGGTACCTCCCGGGCAGATACGCAGTATTTT	CASSPGTSRADTQYF
TRBV18	once	TRBD2	TRBJ2-1	TGTGCCAGCTCAAAAACTAGCGGGAACTACAATGAGCAGTTCTTC	CASSKTSGNYNEQFF
TRBV2	few	-	TRBJ1-4	TGTGCCAGCACGAGGGCAGAGGGCCGGAATAATGAAAAACTGTTTTTT	CASTRAEGRNNEKLFF
TRBV7-9	-	TRBD1	TRBJ1-1	TGTGCCAGCAGCTCGACCATGACAGGGGACACTGAAGCTTTCTTT	CASSSTMTGDTEAFF
TRBV28	-	-	TRBJ2-3	TGTGCCAGCAGTTTACCATACCACCCCACCGCGCAGTATTTT	CASSLPYHPTAQYF
TRBV2	many	-	TRBJ2-2	TGTGCCAGCACGCAGGGAACGAACACCGGGGAGCTGTTTTTT	CASTQGTNTGELFF